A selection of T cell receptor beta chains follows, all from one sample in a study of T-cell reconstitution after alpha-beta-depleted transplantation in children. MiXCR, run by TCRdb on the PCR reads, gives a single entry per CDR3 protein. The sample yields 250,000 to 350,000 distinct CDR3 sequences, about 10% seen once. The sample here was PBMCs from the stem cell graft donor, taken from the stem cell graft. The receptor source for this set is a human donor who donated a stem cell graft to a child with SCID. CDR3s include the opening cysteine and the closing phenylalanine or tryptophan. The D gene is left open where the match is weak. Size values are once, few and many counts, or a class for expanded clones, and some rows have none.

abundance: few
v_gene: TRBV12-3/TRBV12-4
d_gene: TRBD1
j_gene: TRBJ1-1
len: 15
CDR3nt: TGTGCCAGCAGGGAGGGGGGACAGATTAACACTGAAGCTTTCTTT
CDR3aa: CASREGGQINTEAFF

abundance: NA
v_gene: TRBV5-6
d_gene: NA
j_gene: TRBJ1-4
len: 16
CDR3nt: TGTGCCAGCAGCGTCAAAAGATCCGGGACGGGGGAAAAACTGTTTTTT
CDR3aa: CASSVKRSGTGEKLFF

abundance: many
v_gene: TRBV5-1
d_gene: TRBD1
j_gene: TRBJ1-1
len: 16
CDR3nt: TGCGCCAGCAGCGGAGGAGGACAGGGGGCGCGGACTGAAGCTTTCTTT
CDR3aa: CASSGGGQGARTEAFF

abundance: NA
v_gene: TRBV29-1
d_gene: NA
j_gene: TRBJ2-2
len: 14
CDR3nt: TGCAGCGTGGATTCGGGACCGAACACCGGGGAGCTGTTTTTT
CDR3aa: CSVDSGPNTGELFF

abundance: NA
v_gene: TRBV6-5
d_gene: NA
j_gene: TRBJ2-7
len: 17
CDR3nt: TGTGCCAGCAGTTACGGTTTTGGGCAGGCGCTTCACTACGAGCAGTACTTC
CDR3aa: CASSYGFGQALHYEQYF

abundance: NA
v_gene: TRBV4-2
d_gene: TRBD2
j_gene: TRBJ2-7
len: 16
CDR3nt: TGTGCCAGCAGCCAAGGACTAGCGGGGGGGTTTGGCGAGCAGTACTTC
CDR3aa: CASSQGLAGGFGEQYF

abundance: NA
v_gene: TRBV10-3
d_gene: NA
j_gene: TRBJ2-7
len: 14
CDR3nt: TGTGCCATCAGTGAGTCCATTGGGGCCTACGAGCAGTACTTC
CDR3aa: CAISESIGAYEQYF

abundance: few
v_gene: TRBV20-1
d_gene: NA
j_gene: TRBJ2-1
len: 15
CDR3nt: TGCAGTGCTAGTATGGGGGGTACATCCTACAATGAGCAGTTCTTC
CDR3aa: CSASMGGTSYNEQFF

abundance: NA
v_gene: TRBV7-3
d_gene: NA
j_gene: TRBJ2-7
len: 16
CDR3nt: TGTGCCAGCAGCTTAACCGCAGGCAGCCGCCGCTACGAGCAGTACTTC
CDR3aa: CASSLTAGSRRYEQYF

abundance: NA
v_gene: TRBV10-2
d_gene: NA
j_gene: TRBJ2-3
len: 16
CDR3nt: TGCGCCAGCAGTGAGTTCGGACAGAGACTCACAGATACGCAGTATTTT
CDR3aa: CASSEFGQRLTDTQYF

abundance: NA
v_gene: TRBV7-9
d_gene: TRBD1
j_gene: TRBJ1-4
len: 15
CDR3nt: TGTGCCAGCAGCTTTCCAGGGGGCGTAAGCGAAAAACTGTTTTTT
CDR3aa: CASSFPGGVSEKLFF

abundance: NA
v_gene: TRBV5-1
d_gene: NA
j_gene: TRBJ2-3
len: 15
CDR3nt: TGCGCCAGCAGCTTTTGGGGGCCAAGCACAGATACGCAGTATTTT
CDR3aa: CASSFWGPSTDTQYF

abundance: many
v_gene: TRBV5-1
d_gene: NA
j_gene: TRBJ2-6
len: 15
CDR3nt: TGCGCCAGCAGAATCGTTTTCTCTGGGGCCAACGTCCTGACTTTC
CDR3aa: CASRIVFSGANVLTF

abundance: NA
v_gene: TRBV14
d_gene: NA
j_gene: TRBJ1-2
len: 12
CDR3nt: TGTGCCAGCAGCCTCGGCAGCGTCGGCTACACCTTC
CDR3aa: CASSLGSVGYTF

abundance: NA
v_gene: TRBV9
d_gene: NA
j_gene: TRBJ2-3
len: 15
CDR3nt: TGTGCCAGCAGCGTAGCCGGGGCACGCACAGATACGCAGTATTTT
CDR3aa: CASSVAGARTDTQYF

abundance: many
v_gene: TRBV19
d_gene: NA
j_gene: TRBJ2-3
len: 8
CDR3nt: TGTGCCAGTAGTAGAAAATATTTT
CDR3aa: CASSRKYF

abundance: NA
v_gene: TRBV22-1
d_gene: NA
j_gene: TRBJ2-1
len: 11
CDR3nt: TGTAAAATCTTGGGGGACAATGAGCAGTTCTTC
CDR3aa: CKILGDNEQFF

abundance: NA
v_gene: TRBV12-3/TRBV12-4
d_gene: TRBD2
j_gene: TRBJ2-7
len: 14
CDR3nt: TGTGCCAGCAGCACCAGCGGGGGGGCGACCGAGCAGTACTTC
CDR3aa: CASSTSGGATEQYF

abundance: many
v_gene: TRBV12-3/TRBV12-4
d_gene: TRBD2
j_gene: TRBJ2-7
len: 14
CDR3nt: TGTGCCAGCAGTACTAGCGGGGGGGCCTACGAGCAGTACTTC
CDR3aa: CASSTSGGAYEQYF

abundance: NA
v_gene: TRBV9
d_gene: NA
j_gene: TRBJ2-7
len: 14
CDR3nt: TGTGCCAGCCGCGTAGGGGACACGCCGGAGGGGCAGTACTTC
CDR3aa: CASRVGDTPEGQYF

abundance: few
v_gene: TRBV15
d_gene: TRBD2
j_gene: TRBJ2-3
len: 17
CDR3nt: TGTGCCACCAGCAGAGACCGTAGCGGGGTTAGTGGAGATACGCAGTATTTT
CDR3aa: CATSRDRSGVSGDTQYF

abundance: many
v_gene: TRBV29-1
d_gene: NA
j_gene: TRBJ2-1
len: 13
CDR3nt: TGCAGCGTTGGGAAAAGGTTTTACAATGAGCAGTTCTTC
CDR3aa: CSVGKRFYNEQFF

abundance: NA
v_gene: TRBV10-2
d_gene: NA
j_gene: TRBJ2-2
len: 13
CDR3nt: TGCGCCAGCAGTGGTTACACAACCGGGGAGCTGTTTTTT
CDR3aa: CASSGYTTGELFF

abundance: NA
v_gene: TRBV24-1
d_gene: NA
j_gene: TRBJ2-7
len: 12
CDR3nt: TGTGCCACCAGTGATTTTCGGGGTCGGCAGTACTTC
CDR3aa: CATSDFRGRQYF

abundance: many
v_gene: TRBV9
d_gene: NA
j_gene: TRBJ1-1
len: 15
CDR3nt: TGTGCCAGCAGCCCCGTGGGGGGCCCAGACACTGAAGCTTTCTTT
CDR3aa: CASSPVGGPDTEAFF

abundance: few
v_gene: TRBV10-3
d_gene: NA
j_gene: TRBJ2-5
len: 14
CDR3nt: TGTGCCATCAGTGAACTAGGTTCGGGGGAGACCCAGTACTTC
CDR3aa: CAISELGSGETQYF

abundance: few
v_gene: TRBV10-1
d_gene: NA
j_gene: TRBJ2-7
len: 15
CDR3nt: TGCGCCAGCAGTGGAGTCCGCGGCTTTGAATACGAGCAGTACTTC
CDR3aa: CASSGVRGFEYEQYF

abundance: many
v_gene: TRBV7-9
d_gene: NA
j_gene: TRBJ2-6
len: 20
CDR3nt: TGTGCCAGCAGCCCGCCGGGACTTAGAACTATCCTCTCTGGGGCCAACGTCCTGACTTTC
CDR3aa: CASSPPGLRTILSGANVLTF

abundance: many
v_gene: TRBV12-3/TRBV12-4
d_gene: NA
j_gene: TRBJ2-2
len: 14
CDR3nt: TGTGCCAGCAGTATTTCGCAGCACACCGGGGAGCTGTTTTTT
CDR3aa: CASSISQHTGELFF

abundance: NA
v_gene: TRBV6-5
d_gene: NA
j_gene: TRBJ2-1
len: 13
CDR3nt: TGTGCCAGCAGTTACTCGTCCCACAATGAGCAGTTCTTC
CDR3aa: CASSYSSHNEQFF

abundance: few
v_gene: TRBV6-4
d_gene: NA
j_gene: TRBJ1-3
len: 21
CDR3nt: TGTGCCAGCAGTACCCTATTGGGGGCGGCGACATTTCCCCCCTCTGGAAACACCATATATTTT
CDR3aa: CASSTLLGAATFPPSGNTIYF

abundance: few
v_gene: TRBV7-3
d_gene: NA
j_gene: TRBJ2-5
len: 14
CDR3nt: TGTGCCAGCAGCGAGACAGGCCCCGGGGAGACCCAGTACTTC
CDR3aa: CASSETGPGETQYF

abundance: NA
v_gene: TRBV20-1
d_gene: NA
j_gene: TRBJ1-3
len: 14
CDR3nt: TGCAGTGCTAGGGGTCAAAACTCTGGAAACACCATATATTTT
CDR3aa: CSARGQNSGNTIYF

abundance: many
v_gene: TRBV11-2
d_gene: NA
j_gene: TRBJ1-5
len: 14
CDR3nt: TGTGCCAGCAGCTCGCAGGCAAGCAATCAGCCCCAGCATTTT
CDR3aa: CASSSQASNQPQHF

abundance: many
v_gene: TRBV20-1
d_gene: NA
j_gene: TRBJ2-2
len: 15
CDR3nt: TGCAGTGCTAGGTTCGGGGGCGAGAACACCGGGGAGCTGTTTTTT
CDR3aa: CSARFGGENTGELFF

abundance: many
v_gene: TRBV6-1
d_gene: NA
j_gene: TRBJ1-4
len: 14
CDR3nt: TGTGCCAGCAGTGAAACGGGACGGAACTACCTACTCTTTTTT
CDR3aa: CASSETGRNYLLFF

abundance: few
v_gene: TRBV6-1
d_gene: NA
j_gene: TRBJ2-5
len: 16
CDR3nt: TGTGCCAGCAGTGAAGGTCGGATGAAGTACCAAGAGACCCAGTACTTC
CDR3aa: CASSEGRMKYQETQYF

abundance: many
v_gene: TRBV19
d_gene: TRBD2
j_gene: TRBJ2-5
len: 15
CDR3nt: TGTGCCAGTAGTATCCTAGCGGGGGGGCAAGAGACCCAGTACTTC
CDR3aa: CASSILAGGQETQYF

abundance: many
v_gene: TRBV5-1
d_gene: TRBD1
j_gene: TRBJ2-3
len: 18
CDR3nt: TGCGCCAGCAGCGTGGGCAGACAGGGTGCTGGAGCCGCAGATACGCAGTATTTT
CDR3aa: CASSVGRQGAGAADTQYF

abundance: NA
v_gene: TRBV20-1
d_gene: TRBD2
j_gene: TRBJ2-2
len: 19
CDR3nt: TGCAGTGCTAGGGCCCCCTCGGGACTAGCGATTAAGAACACCGGGGAGCTGTTTTTT
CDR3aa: CSARAPSGLAIKNTGELFF